Following are 7 T cell receptor beta chains from one sample sequenced in a study of identical twins (dated by TCRdb to the mid-2010s). The method behind the library was 5' RACE. Sequencer: Illumina HiSeq 2000. TCRdb handled the public reads itself, with Q25 trimming in fastp and clone calling in MiXCR, and kept productive beta chains. Under each unique CDR3 protein, matching rows form one entry showing the most common genes and DNA. The sample profile shows 1.5 million to 2 million distinct CDR3 sequences; about 31% of them were found once. Roughly 0.3% of the sample lies in the top ten. Sequenced sample: cord blood. These receptors were taken from a newborn girl in good health.

The J gene is TRBJ2-7, the V gene TRBV7-6; D may match TRBD1 or TRBD2 (6 bases each). Per germline, CDR1 SGHVS and CDR2 FNYEAQ. The CDR3 spans 16 residues. Trimming removed 3 bases from V and 3 bases from J, with 18 bases in between. The CDR3 nucleotides read TGTGCCAGCAGCTTGGCCGGGGAAGGGGGAGGCTACGAGCAGTACTTC. Protein sequence: CASSLAGEGGGYEQYF.

There are many counts of this clonotype. The V and J genes are TRBV20-1 and TRBJ2-7; weak D call: TRBD2 (6 bases). The CDR3 has 13 residues. Germline-derived CDR1 and CDR2 are DFQATT and SNEGSKA (reference sequence). V was pared by 3 bases and J by 3 bases, with 12 bases between. CDR3 amino acids: CSAREGTLYEQYF. The DNA for the CDR3 is TGCAGTGCTAGGGAGGGAACCCTCTACGAGCAGTACTTC.

This clonotype has a handful of counts. The chain links TRBV4-1 to TRBJ2-1, with D hard to call. The germline V gene encodes CDR1 MGHRA and CDR2 YSYEKL. The CDR3 consists of 15 residues. The V end was cut by 0 bases, the J end by 5 bases, with 11 bases between. CDR3 loop: CASSQDSSPHNEQFF. CDR3 nucleotides: TGCGCCAGCAGCCAAGATAGCAGTCCCCACAATGAGCAGTTCTTC.

The sample holds many counts of this clonotype. The chain uses TRBV20-1 and TRBJ2-5; TRBD1 matches 7 bases. Germline V gene sequence: CDR1 DFQATT, CDR2 SNEGSKA (reference sequence). With V trimmed by 5 bases and J by 5 bases, 11 bases remained unmatched. This CDR3 has 14 amino acids. This chain's CDR3 is CSAAQGSIAETQYF. CDR3 nucleotide sequence: TGCAGTGCTGCACAGGGGAGTATTGCGGAGACCCAGTACTTC.

This clonotype was picked up many times. The chain carries TRBV7-2 and TRBJ1-2; 7 bases map to TRBD1. V was clipped by 1 base and J by 2 bases; unmatched bases: 1. This CDR3 region has 14 residues. The germline V gene has CDR1 SGHTA and CDR2 FQGNSA. The CDR3 protein is CASSLVGQNYGYTF. CDR3 DNA: TGTGCCAGCAGCTTAGTGGGACAGAACTATGGCTACACCTTC. Looking up the rest from reference TRBV7-2 and TRBJ1-2 gives the full variable domain: GAGVSQSPSNKVTEKGKDVELRCDPISGHTALYWYRQSLGQGLEFLIYFQGNSAPDKSGLPSDRFSAERTGGSVSTLTIQRTQQEDSAVYLCASSLVGQNYGYTFGSGTRLTVV.

Turning to this clonotype: This sequence may be a read error, since a much larger clone differs from it by one base. The V and J genes are TRBV4-2 and TRBJ1-2, with 8 bases aligning to TRBD1. J was trimmed by 10 bases and V by 0 bases; bases with no gene match: 16. Per germline, CDR1 LGHNA and CDR2 YNFKEQ. The CDR3 loop spans 17 amino acids. CDR3 residues: CASSQESIPGTGPVYTF. Written as DNA, the CDR3 is TGTGCCAGCAGCCAAGAATCGATCCCCGGGACAGGCCCTGTCTACACCTTC.

This clonotype has a handful of counts. The V gene is TRBV4-2, the J gene TRBJ2-7; possible D gene TRBD2, 6 bases. Germline V gene lookup returns CDR1 LGHNA and CDR2 YNFKEQ. V was trimmed by 4 bases and J by 0 bases, leaving 16 bases between them. This CDR3 has 16 residues. Here the CDR3 DNA reads TGTGCCAGCAGCCGAACGCGGGCGGGGAACTCCTACGAGCAGTACTTC. As protein: CASSRTRAGNSYEQYF.